This passage covers 7 T cell receptor beta chains from one sample sequenced in a study of blood T cell repertoires in COVID-19. Repertoires were generated with immunoSEQ multiplex PCR, while TCRdb's copy carries only in-frame clones and drops some. This sample carries more than 45,000 clones, more than 85% of them seen once, and the ten largest clones take under 8.5%. The sample taken for sequencing was peripheral blood. The receptors stem from a human donor with active COVID-19. The donor label of this sample is uncertain.

CDR3 protein: CASSQEGDSYEQYF. The CDR3 DNA follows: TGTGCCAGCAGCCAAGAGGGAGATTCCTACGAGCAGTACTTC. J is TRBJ2-7 and V is TRBV3-1 (or the pseudogene TRBV3-2), with D possibly being TRBD2 (5 bases). Germline CDR1 and CDR2: LGHDT and YNNKEL (reference sequence). This CDR3 has 14 amino acids. Trimming removed 0 bases from V and 1 base from J, with 7 bases in between.

The chain uses TRBV6-5 and TRBJ2-7; D possibly corresponds to TRBD2 (6 bases). Germline assignment: CDR1 MNHEY and CDR2 SVGAGI. The CDR3 has 14 amino acids. Trimming shortened V by 6 bases and J by 2 bases, and 14 bases separated the two germline ends. The CDR3 reads CASRTGTYAYEQYF. The CDR3 DNA follows: TGTGCCAGCAGGACCGGGACTTACGCCTACGAGCAGTACTTC.

V is TRBV7-9 and J is TRBJ2-7, with 7 nucleotides matching TRBD2. Per the germline V gene, CDR1 is SEHNR and CDR2 is FQNEAQ (reference sequence). V trimming: 5 bases; J trimming: 0 bases; junction bases outside the gene matches: 7. CDR3 length: 15 residues. The CDR3 DNA follows: TGTGCCAGCAGCCGCAACCGGGACTACTCCTACGAGCAGTACTTC. Protein product: CASSRNRDYSYEQYF.

This chain uses TRBV2 with TRBJ1-2; possibly TRBD1 for D (6 bases). V lost 7 bases, J lost 0 bases, and 15 bases lay in between. The germline gives CDR1 SNHLY, CDR2 FYNNEI. The CDR3 contains 15 residues. CDR3 DNA sequence: TGTGCCAGCAATCAGGGACACGTTACTAACTATGGCTACACCTTC. It specifies CASNQGHVTNYGYTF.

This chain joins TRBV5-8 and TRBJ1-1; D remains ambiguous. The CDR3 is 13 residues long. Germline CDR1 SGHTS, CDR2 YDEGEE. V dropped 0 bases and J dropped 7 bases, with 10 bases sitting between them. DNA for the CDR3: TGTGCCAGCAGCTTGGCTCAGGCAGTTGAAGCTTTCTTT. Its protein product is CASSLAQAVEAFF.

The chain uses TRBV5-1 and TRBJ2-1; 15 nucleotides agree with TRBD2. V gave up 4 bases and J gave up 7 bases; unmatched junction bases: 9. Looked up from germline, CDR1 is SGHRS and CDR2 is YFSETQ. The CDR3 is 17 residues long. CDR3 sequence reads: CASSPESGLAGGNEQFF. In DNA, the CDR3 is TGCGCCAGCAGCCCGGAGAGTGGACTAGCGGGAGGGAATGAGCAGTTCTTC.

The rearrangement links TRBV7-2 to TRBJ2-3; TRBD2 aligns across 10 bases. J gave up 11 bases and V 1 base, and 6 bases lay outside the gene matches. The CDR3 totals 14 residues. Germline values: CDR1 SGHTA, CDR2 FQGNSA. The CDR3 DNA is TGTGCCAGCAGCTTAGAGCGGGGGGGCCGGGTGCAGTATTTT. This sequence encodes CASSLERGGRVQYF.